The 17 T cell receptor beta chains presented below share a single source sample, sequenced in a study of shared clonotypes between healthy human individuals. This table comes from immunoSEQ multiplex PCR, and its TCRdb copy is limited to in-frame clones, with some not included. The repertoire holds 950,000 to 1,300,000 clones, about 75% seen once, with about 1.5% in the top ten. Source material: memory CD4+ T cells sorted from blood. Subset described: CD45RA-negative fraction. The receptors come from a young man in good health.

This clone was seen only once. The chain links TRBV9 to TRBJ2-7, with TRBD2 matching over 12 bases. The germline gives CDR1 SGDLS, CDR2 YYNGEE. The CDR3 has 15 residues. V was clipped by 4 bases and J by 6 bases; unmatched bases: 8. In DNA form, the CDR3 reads TGTGCCAGCAGCCCCCGACTAGCGGGGGATGTCGAGCAGTACTTC. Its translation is CASSPRLAGDVEQYF.

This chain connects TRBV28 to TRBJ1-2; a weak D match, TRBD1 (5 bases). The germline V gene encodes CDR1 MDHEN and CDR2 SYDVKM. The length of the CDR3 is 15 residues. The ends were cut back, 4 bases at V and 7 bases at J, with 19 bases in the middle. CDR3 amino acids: CASSSINPPGGGYTF. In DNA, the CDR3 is TGTGCCAGCAGTTCAATAAACCCCCCCGGGGGTGGCTACACCTTC.

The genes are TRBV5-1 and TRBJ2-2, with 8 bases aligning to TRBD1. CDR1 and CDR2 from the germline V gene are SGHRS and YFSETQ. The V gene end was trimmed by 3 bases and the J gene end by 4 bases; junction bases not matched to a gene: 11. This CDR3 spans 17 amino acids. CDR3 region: CASSSRANDRGTGELFF. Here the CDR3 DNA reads TGCGCCAGCAGCTCCCGGGCTAACGACAGGGGCACCGGGGAGCTGTTTTTT.

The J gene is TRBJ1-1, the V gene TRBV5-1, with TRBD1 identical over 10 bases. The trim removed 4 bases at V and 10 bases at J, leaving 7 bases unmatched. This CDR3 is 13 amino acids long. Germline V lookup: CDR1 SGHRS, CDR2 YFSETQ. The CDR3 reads CASSTGQGSSAFF. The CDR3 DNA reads TGCGCCAGCAGCACGGGACAGGGGAGTTCAGCTTTCTTT.

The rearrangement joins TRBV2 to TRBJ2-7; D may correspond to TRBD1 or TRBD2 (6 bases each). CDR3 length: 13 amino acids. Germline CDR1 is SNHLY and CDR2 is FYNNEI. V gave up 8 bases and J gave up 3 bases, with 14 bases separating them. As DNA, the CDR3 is TGTGCCAGCCGCCTCGAGGGGGGCTACGAGCAGTACTTC. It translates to CASRLEGGYEQYF.

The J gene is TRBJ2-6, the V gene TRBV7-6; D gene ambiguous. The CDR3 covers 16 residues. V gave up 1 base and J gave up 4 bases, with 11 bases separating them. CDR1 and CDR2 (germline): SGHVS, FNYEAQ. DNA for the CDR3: TGTGCCAGCAGCTTAGGACCCATGGGGGGGGCCAACGTCCTGACTTTC. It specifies CASSLGPMGGANVLTF.

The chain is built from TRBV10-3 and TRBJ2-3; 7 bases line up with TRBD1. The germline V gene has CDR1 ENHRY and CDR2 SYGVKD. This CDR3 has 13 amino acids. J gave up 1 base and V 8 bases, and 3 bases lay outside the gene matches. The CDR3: CAIADRGTDTQYF. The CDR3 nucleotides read TGTGCCATCGCCGACAGGGGCACAGATACGCAGTATTTT.

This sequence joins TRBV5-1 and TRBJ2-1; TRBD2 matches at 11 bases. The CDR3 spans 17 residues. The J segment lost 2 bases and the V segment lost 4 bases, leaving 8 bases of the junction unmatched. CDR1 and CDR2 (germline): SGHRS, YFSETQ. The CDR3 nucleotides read TGCGCCAGCAGCCCAATTCTACTAGCGGGGGCCTACAATGAGCAGTTCTTC. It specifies CASSPILLAGAYNEQFF. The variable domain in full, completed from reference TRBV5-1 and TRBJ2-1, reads KAGVTQTPRYLIKTRGQQVTLSCSPISGHRSVSWYQQTPGQGLQFLFEYFSETQRNKGNFPGRFSGRQFSNSRSEMNVSTLELGDSALYLCASSPILLAGAYNEQFFGPGTRLTVL.

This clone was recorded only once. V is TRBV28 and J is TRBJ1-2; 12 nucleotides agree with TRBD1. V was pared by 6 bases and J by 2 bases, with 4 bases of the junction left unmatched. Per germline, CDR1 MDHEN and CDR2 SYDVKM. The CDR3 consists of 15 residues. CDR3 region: CASSRGTGGNYGYTF. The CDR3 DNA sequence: TGTGCCAGCAGCCGGGGGACAGGGGGCAACTATGGCTACACCTTC.

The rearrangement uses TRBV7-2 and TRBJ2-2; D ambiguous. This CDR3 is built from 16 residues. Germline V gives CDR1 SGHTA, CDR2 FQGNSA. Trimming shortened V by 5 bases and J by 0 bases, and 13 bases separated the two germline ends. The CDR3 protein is CASSLLPQANTGELFF. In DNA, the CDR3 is TGTGCCAGCAGCCTCCTCCCGCAGGCGAACACCGGGGAGCTGTTTTTT.

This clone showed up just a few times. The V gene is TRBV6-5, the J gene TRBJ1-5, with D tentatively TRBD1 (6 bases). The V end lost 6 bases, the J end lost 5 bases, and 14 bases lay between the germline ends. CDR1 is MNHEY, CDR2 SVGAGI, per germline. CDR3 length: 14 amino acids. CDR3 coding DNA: TGTGCCAGCAGAACAGGGTCCGGGGATCAGCCCCAGCATTTT. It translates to CASRTGSGDQPQHF.

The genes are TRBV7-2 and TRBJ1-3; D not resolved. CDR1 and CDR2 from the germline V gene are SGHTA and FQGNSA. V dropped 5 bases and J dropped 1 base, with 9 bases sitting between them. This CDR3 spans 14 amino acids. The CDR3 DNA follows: TGTGCCAGCAGCGCGAAGGGTTCTGGAAACACCATATATTTT. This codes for CASSAKGSGNTIYF.

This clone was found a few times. The CDR3 bases are TGCGCCAGCAGCCAAGACCAGGGGGCGCGGTACGAGCAGTACTTC. Encoded protein: CASSQDQGARYEQYF. V and J are TRBV4-1 and TRBJ2-7; 8 bases are shared with TRBD1. The V gene end was trimmed by 0 bases and the J gene end by 4 bases; junction bases not matched to a gene: 5. Germline-derived CDR1 and CDR2 are MGHRA and YSYEKL. The length of the CDR3 is 15 residues.

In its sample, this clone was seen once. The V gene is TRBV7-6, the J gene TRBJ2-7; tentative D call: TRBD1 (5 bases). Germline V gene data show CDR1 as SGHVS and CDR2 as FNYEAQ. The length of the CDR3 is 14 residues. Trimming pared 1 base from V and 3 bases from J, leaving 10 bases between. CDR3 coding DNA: TGTGCCAGCAGCTTAGAAAAGGGGATCTACGAGCAGTACTTC. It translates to CASSLEKGIYEQYF.

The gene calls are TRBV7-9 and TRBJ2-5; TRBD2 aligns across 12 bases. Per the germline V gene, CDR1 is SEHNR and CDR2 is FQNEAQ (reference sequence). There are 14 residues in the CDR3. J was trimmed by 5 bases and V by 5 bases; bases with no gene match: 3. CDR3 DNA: TGTGCCAGCAGCGCTAGCGGGGGGGGTGAGACCCAGTACTTC. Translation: CASSASGGGETQYF.

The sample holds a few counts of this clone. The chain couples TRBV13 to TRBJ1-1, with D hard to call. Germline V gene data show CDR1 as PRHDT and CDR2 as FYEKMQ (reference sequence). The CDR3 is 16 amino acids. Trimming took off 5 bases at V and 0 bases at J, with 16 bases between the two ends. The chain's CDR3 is CASSRGRARVNTEAFF. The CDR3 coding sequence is TGTGCCAGCAGCCGCGGACGGGCGCGGGTGAACACTGAAGCTTTCTTT.

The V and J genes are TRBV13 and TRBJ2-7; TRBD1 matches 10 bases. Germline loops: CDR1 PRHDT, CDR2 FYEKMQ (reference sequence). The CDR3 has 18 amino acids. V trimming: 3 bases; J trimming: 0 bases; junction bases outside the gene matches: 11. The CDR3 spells CASSFQPGTGASSYEQYF. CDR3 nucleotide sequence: TGTGCCAGCAGCTTCCAGCCCGGGACAGGGGCCTCCTCCTACGAGCAGTACTTC.